Shown below are 2 T cell receptor beta chains from a single sample sequenced in a study of T cell responses to AZD1222 COVID-19 vaccine. Data came from immunoSEQ multiplex PCR; TCRdb stores just in-frame clones and leaves some out. This listing includes 150,000 or so clones. The sample taken for sequencing was peripheral blood. All receptors derive from an adult in good health.

The chain uses TRBV6-6 and TRBJ2-3; TRBD2 matches 7 bases. This CDR3 region has 14 residues. V lost 6 bases to trimming and J lost 2 bases; unmatched junction nucleotides: 5. Looked up from germline, CDR1 is MNHNY and CDR2 is SVGAGI (reference sequence). The CDR3 nucleotides are TGTGCCAGCAGGGGACTACGATCCACAGATACGCAGTATTTT. Translating it yields CASRGLRSTDTQYF.

The rearrangement joins TRBV5-1 to TRBJ2-7; the D gene is possibly TRBD2 (7 bases). V lost 4 bases, J lost 2 bases, and 13 bases lay in between. This CDR3 region has 14 residues. Germline lookup yields CDR1 SGHRS and CDR2 YFSETQ. CDR3 in DNA: TGCGCCAGCAGCCCCCGAGGGGGGGCCTACGAGCAGTACTTC. Translated: CASSPRGGAYEQYF. Based on the CDR3 plus reference TRBV5-1 and TRBJ2-7, the full variable domain is KAGVTQTPRYLIKTRGQQVTLSCSPISGHRSVSWYQQTPGQGLQFLFEYFSETQRNKGNFPGRFSGRQFSNSRSEMNVSTLELGDSALYLCASSPRGGAYEQYFGPGTRLTVT.